This is a list of T cell receptor beta chains from one sample in a study of cytomegalovirus exposure and HLA in healthy donors. Measured with immunoSEQ multiplex PCR; TCRdb has only the in-frame clones, and not every one. The sample lists more than 200,000 clones, around 80% occurring once. Input material: PBMCs. The receptors here all came from a girl aged 2 to 9 in good health and CMV-seronegative. CDR3s include the opening cysteine and the closing phenylalanine or tryptophan. Each record gives: J gene, D gene, V gene, clone size, CDR3 DNA, CDR3 protein. D genes are given only for firm matches. Size values are once, few and many counts, or a class for expanded clones, and some rows have none.

TRBJ1-2 - TRBV2 - TGTGCCAGCACCCAGACAGGACCGGGGGGCTACACCTTC CASTQTGPGGYTF
TRBJ1-2 - TRBV7-9 once TGTGCCAGCAGCATCGGGGGCTATGGCTACACCTTC CASSIGGYGYTF
TRBJ2-5 - TRBV30 - TGTGCCTGGTTTACAGGTGCAATCCAGTACTTC CAWFTGAIQYF
TRBJ2-7 TRBD2 TRBV6-6 - TGTGCCAGCAGCCTAGCGGGGGGACCCTACGAGCAGTACTTC CASSLAGGPYEQYF
TRBJ1-2 TRBD1 TRBV5-4 - TGTGCCAGCAGCTTGGGCGGGACAGGGGGCGACCTTTTTGGCTACACCTTC CASSLGGTGGDLFGYTF
TRBJ1-2 - TRBV21-1 - TGTGCCAGCCGGGACACCTACTATGGCTACACCTTC CASRDTYYGYTF
TRBJ1-2 TRBD1 TRBV25-1 - TGTGCCAGCAGTGAATCGGGACAGGGATCTAACTATGGCTACACCTTC CASSESGQGSNYGYTF
TRBJ1-1 TRBD1 TRBV6-4 few TGTGCCAGCAGTGATCAGTGTGACAGGGACCGAATGAACACTGAAGCTTTCTTT CASSDQCDRDRMNTEAFF
TRBJ1-2 - TRBV6-1 once TGTGCCAGCCAAGAAATAGGGGCCTCTTATGGCTACACCTTC CASQEIGASYGYTF
TRBJ2-2 TRBD1 TRBV4-1 few TGCGCCAGCACTCAACAGGGGGCGCGATCAGAGACCGGGGAGCTGTTTTTT CASTQQGARSETGELFF
TRBJ2-7 TRBD2 TRBV5-1 - TGCGCCAGCAGCTTGCCCAGCGGGAGGGCTGACCACGAGCAGTACTTC CASSLPSGRADHEQYF
TRBJ2-3 TRBD1 TRBV7-6 - TGTGCCAGCAGCTGGACAGGGCCAGATACGCAGTATTTT CASSWTGPDTQYF
TRBJ2-1 - TRBV2 once TGTGCCAGCAGTGCCTACAGAAATGAGCAGTTCTTC CASSAYRNEQFF
TRBJ2-5 - TRBV29-1 few TGCAGCACCTCCCGTGGGGGCTCGAGATCAGGAGAGACCCAGTACTTC CSTSRGGSRSGETQYF
TRBJ1-1 - TRBV19 - TGTGCCAGTACGGGGGTACGGAAGAACACTGAAGCTTTCTTT CASTGVRKNTEAFF
TRBJ2-5 TRBD2 TRBV5-5 - TGTGCCAGCAGCCCTTCGTTAGCGGGGGAGACCCAGTACTTC CASSPSLAGETQYF
TRBJ1-1 - TRBV6-5 - TGTGCCAGCAGTTCCCGGACTCTTAGAGAAGCTTTCTTT CASSSRTLREAFF
TRBJ2-7 - TRBV6-1 - TGTGCCAGCACCCGACAGAGCCTCTACGAGCAGTACTTC CASTRQSLYEQYF
TRBJ2-5 TRBD2 TRBV4-2 - TGTGCCAGCAGCCAAGGGACCGGGACTAGCGGGAGTGAGACCCAGTACTTC CASSQGTGTSGSETQYF
TRBJ2-7 - TRBV4-1 - TGCGCCAGCAGCCGCTCTCCAGGCAGCTCCTACGAGCAGTACTTC CASSRSPGSSYEQYF
TRBJ2-3 TRBD1 TRBV7-9 once TGTGCCAGCAGCCCTACAGGGGGCACAGATACGCAGTATTTT CASSPTGGTDTQYF
TRBJ2-7 TRBD1 TRBV23-1 - TGCGCCAGCGGGACAGGAGTCCGCTACGAGCAGTACTTC CASGTGVRYEQYF
TRBJ1-2 TRBD1 TRBV12-5 - TGTGCTAGTGGGGGACAGGGGGCGGACAACTATGGCTACACCTTC CASGGQGADNYGYTF